A selection of T cell receptor beta chains follows, all from one sample in a study of blood T cell repertoires in COVID-19. TCRdb's copy holds only in-frame clones and misses some; the assay was immunoSEQ multiplex PCR. The top ten hold over 1.5% of the sample, which has about 250,000 clones, 65% to 85% seen once. Sequencing was carried out using peripheral blood. These TCRs come from a woman between 35 and 50 years old who had recovered from COVID-19. The CDR3 runs from the conserved cysteine through the conserved F or W. A D gene is named only where the DNA matches it firmly. A row's size may be missing; if present it is once, few, many or a size class.

clone_size | j_call | d_call | v_call | cdr3_nt | cdr3_aa
- | TRBJ1-1 | - | TRBV11-3 | TGTGCCAGCAGCTTAGATCAAAACCGGGTTGAAGCTTTCTTT | CASSLDQNRVEAFF
- | TRBJ2-1 | - | TRBV6-6 | TGTGCCAGCAGCGAGATCAGGGGAGACTCCTACAATGAGCAGTTCTTC | CASSEIRGDSYNEQFF
- | TRBJ2-5 | TRBD2 | TRBV27 | TGTGCCAGCAGTTTTTTGCTAGCGGGGGGACCACAAGAGACCCAGTACTTC | CASSFLLAGGPQETQYF
once | TRBJ2-1 | - | TRBV6-6 | TGTGCCAGCATGATGACAGGTTCCTACAATGAGCAGTTCTTC | CASMMTGSYNEQFF
- | TRBJ2-2 | - | TRBV28 | TGTGCCAGCACTCAGAGGGCGAACACCGGGGAGCTGTTTTTT | CASTQRANTGELFF
- | TRBJ1-2 | TRBD1 | TRBV28 | TGTGCCAGCAGTTTAGGACAGGGAGGTGGCTACACCTTC | CASSLGQGGGYTF
- | TRBJ1-6 | - | TRBV12-3/TRBV12-4 | TGTGCCAGCAGTTCCCCCGTCGATTCACCCCTCCACTTT | CASSSPVDSPLHF
- | TRBJ1-4 | TRBD1 | TRBV27 | TGTGCCAGCAGTTTAGGGGGGGACAGGCTTACCGAAAAACTGTTTTTT | CASSLGGDRLTEKLFF
- | TRBJ1-1 | TRBD1 | TRBV9 | TGTGCCAGCAGCGTTACAGGGGGCAACACTGAAGCTTTCTTT | CASSVTGGNTEAFF
- | TRBJ2-2 | TRBD1 | TRBV6-6 | TGTGCCAGCAGCCAAGGGTCGGGACAGGGGCGTATAAGGAGAACCGGGGAGCTGTTTTTT | CASSQGSGQGRIRRTGELFF
- | TRBJ2-7 | - | TRBV5-1 | TGCGCCAGCAGCTTGGAGGAGCGGCAGTACTTC | CASSLEERQYF
few | TRBJ2-6 | - | TRBV30 | TGTGCCTGGAGGAGGGTAGCCGGGGCCAACGTCCTGACTTTC | CAWRRVAGANVLTF
- | TRBJ2-7 | - | TRBV13 | TGTGCCAGCAGCTCAGGGGGGACATCGCGGGAGCAGTACTTC | CASSSGGTSREQYF
- | TRBJ2-7 | - | TRBV6-5 | TGTGCCAGCCTTTCGGACAAGTCCTACGAGCAGTACTTC | CASLSDKSYEQYF
- | TRBJ1-1 | - | TRBV28 | TGTGCCTCTGGGTCCGGACAAGCGAACACTGAAGCTTTCTTT | CASGSGQANTEAFF
- | TRBJ2-3 | - | TRBV28 | TGTGCCAGCAGTTTTCATCATCTAGGGGTCGGGACAGATACGCAGTATTTT | CASSFHHLGVGTDTQYF
- | TRBJ2-2 | - | TRBV5-1 | TGCGCCAGCAGCTACGGGACAAGGAACACCGGGGAGCTGTTTTTT | CASSYGTRNTGELFF
- | TRBJ2-1 | TRBD1 | TRBV28 | TGTGCCAGCAGTTTATGGGGGAAGCTCGCAGGGGGTTTCTACAATGAGCAGTTCTTC | CASSLWGKLAGGFYNEQFF
- | TRBJ1-1 | - | TRBV7-9 | TGTGCCAGCAGCGTACAGGGCGCTGAAGCTTTCTTT | CASSVQGAEAFF
few | TRBJ1-5 | - | TRBV2 | TGTGCCAGCGGAGAACGCGGAAGGTATCAGCCCCAGCATTTT | CASGERGRYQPQHF
- | TRBJ2-5 | TRBD1 | TRBV7-8 | TGTGCCAGCAGCTTATATATCGGACAGGAACCACGGGAGACCCAGTACTTC | CASSLYIGQEPRETQYF